This T cell receptor (beta chain) came from a study of shared clonotypes between healthy human individuals. TCRdb's copy holds only in-frame clones and misses some; the assay was immunoSEQ multiplex PCR. The sample records about 1.5 million clones, nearly 99% being singletons. Study-wide results and caveats: Some clonotypes were shared by all four sorted-subset donors, while others were not shared. The non-shared ones had lower generation probabilities than the shared ones.

Germline CDR1 reads LNHDA; CDR2 reads SQIVND (reference sequence). The CDR3 has 14 residues. V lost 6 bases, J lost 3 bases, and 14 bases lay in between. To note about this clone: No antigen is known for it.

The donors, healthy adults who were HIV-negative, had experienced no recent acute infections or vaccinations. CD4+ cells underwent separation, giving CD45RA+ naive and CD45RA-negative memory subsets. The rearrangement uses TRBV19 and TRBJ1-2; possible D gene TRBD1, 5 bases. The source material was naive CD4+ T cells sorted from blood. Subset here: CD45RA+ positively selected. This TCR derives from a man aged 25-45 years in good health. The CDR3 here is CASSLRQRHYGYTF. The CDR3 DNA sequence: TGTGCCAGTAGCCTTAGACAGAGGCACTATGGCTACACCTTC.